This section outlines one T cell receptor beta chain sequence together with its context. No antigen is known for it. This record belongs to a study of T cells in Graves' hyperthyroidism and ophthalmopathy. Study conclusions and caveats: The majority of expanded thyroid clonotypes above 0.001 also appeared in blood.

Amplified TCR beta CDR3 regions came from RNA transcripts. HTBI primers were used for first-round RT-PCR of the TCR CDR3. TCRdb re-analysed the multiplex PCR reads in MiXCR, keeping a single row per CDR3 protein. In the table there are 660,000 or so distinct CDR3 sequences, 45% of which are singletons. The CDR3 loop spans 12 amino acids. V lost 3 bases to trimming and J lost 2 bases, with 4 bases between them. Looked up from germline, CDR1 is ENHRY and CDR2 is SYGVKD. Specimen: peripheral blood or thyroid tissue (not recorded which). This TCR was recovered from an adult man with Graves' disease, either hyperthyroidism or ophthalmopathy (not recorded which). V and J are TRBV10-3 and TRBJ2-5, with no clear D. The CDR3 here is CAISDVQETQYF. The CDR3, as DNA: TGTGCCATCAGTGACGTACAAGAGACCCAGTACTTC.